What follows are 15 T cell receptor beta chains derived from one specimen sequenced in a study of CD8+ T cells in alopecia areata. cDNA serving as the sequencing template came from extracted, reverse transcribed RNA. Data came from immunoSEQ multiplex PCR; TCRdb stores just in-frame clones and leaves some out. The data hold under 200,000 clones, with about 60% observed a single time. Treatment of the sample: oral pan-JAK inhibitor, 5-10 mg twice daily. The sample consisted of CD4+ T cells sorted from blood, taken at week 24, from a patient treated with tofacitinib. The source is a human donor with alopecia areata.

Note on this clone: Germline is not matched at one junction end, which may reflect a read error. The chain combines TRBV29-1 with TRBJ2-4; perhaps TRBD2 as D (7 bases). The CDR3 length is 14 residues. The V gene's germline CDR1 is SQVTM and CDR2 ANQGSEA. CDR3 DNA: TGCAGCGTCGAAGGGGGGGTAGCCAAAAACATTCAGTACTTC. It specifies CSVEGGVAKNIQYF.

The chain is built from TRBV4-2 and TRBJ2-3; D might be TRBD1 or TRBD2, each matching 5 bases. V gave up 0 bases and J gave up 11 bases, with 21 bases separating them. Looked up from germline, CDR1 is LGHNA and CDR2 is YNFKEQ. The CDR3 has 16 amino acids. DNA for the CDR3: TGTGCCAGCAGCCAAGACCCGGGGCAACCGGCCCTCGGGCAGTATTTT. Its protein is CASSQDPGQPALGQYF.

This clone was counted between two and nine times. CDR3 loop: CASSLGDRVPNEQFF. The CDR3, as DNA: TGTGCCAGCAGCTTAGGGGACAGGGTACCCAATGAGCAGTTCTTC. The V call is TRBV7-9, the J call TRBJ2-1; TRBD1 agrees at 9 bases. From germline, CDR1 is SEHNR and CDR2 FQNEAQ (reference sequence). V gave up 1 base and J gave up 6 bases; unmatched junction bases: 4. The CDR3 covers 15 residues.

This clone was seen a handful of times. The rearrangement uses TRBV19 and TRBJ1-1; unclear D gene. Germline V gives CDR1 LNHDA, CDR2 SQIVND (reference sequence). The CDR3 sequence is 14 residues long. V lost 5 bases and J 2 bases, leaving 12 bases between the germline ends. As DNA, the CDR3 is TGTGCCAGTAGTGGGTGGGGAGTCAACACTGAAGCTTTCTTT. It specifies CASSGWGVNTEAFF. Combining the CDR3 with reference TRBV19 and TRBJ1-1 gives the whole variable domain DGGITQSPKYLFRKEGQNVTLSCEQNLNHDAMYWYRQDPGQGLRLIYYSQIVNDFQKGDIAEGYSVSREKKESFPLTVTSAQKNPTAFYLCASSGWGVNTEAFFGQGTRLTVV.

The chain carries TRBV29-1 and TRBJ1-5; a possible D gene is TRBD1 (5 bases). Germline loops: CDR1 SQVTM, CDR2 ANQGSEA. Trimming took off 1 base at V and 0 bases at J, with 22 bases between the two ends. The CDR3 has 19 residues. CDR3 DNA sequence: TGCAGCGTTGAAGGCTTGGGGGGAAATATAACTTATAGCAATCAGCCCCAGCATTTT. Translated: CSVEGLGGNITYSNQPQHF.

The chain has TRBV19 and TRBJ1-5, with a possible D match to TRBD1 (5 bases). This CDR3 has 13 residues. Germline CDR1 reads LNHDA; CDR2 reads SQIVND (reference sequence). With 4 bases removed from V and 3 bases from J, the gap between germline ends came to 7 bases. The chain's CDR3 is CASSTRDNQPQHF. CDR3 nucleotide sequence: TGTGCCAGTAGTACCAGGGACAATCAGCCCCAGCATTTT.

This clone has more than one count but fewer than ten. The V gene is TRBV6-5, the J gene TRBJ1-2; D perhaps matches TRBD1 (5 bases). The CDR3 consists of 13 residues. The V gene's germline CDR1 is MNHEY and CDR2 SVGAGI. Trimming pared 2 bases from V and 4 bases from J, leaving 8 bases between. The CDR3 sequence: CASSYPQGYGYTF. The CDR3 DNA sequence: TGTGCCAGCAGTTACCCGCAGGGCTATGGCTACACCTTC.

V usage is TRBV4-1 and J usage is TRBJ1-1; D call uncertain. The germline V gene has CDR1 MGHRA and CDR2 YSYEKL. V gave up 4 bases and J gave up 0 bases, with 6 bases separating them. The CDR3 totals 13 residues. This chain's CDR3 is CASSRELNTEAFF. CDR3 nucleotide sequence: TGCGCCAGCAGCCGTGAATTGAACACTGAAGCTTTCTTT.

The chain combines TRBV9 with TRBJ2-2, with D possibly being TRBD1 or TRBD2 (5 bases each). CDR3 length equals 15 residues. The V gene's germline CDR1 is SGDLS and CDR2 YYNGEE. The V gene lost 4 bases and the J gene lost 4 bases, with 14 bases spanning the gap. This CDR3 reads CASSLGGVSTGELFF. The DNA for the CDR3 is TGTGCCAGCAGCCTTGGGGGTGTTAGCACCGGGGAGCTGTTTTTT.

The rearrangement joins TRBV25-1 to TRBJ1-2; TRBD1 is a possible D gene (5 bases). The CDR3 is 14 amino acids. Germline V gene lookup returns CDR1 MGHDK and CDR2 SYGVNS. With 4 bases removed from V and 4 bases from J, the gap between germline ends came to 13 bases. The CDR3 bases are TGTGCCAGCAGTGGTTGGGACGGCAGCTATGGCTACACCTTC. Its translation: CASSGWDGSYGYTF.

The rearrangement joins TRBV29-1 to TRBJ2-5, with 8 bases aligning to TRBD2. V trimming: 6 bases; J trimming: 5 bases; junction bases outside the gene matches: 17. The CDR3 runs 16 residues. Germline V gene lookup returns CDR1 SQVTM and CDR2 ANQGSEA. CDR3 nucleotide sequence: TGCAGCGTACTCTCGCCCCAGGGACTAGTGGGGGAGACCCAGTACTTC. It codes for CSVLSPQGLVGETQYF.

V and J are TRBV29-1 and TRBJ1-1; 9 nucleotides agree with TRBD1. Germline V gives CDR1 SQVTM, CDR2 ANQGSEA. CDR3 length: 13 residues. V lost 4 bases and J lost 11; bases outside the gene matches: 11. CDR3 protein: CSVGTGGGNTAFF. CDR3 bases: TGCAGCGTTGGCACAGGGGGCGGAAATACGGCTTTCTTT.

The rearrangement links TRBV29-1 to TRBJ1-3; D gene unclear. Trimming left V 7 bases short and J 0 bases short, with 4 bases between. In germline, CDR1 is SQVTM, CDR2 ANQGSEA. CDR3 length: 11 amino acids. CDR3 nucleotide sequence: TGCAGCGCGTCCTCTGGAAACACCATATATTTT. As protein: CSASSGNTIYF.

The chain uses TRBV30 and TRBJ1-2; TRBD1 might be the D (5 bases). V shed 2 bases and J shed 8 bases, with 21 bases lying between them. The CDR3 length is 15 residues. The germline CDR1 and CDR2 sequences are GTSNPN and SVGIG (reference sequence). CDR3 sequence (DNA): TGTGCCTGGAGTCCGGATTCGTCCGGGACCGTCGGCTACACCTTC. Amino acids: CAWSPDSSGTVGYTF.

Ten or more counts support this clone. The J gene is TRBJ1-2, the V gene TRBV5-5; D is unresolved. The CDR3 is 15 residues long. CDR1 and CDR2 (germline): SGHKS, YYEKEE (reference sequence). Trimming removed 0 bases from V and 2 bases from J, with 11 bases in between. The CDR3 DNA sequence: TGTGCCAGCAGCTTGGCGATGACCGCCAACTATGGCTACACCTTC. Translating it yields CASSLAMTANYGYTF.